The source of this T cell receptor beta chain is a study of blood T cell repertoires in COVID-19. The method was immunoSEQ multiplex PCR; TCRdb's version includes in-frame clones alone and lacks a portion of them. The top ten clones hold roughly a fifth of a sample with 50,000 to 65,000 clones, around 87% of them seen once. This receptor was taken from a woman of 80 years or more with COVID-19, enrolled during active disease. The sample taken for sequencing was peripheral blood.

In DNA form, the CDR3 reads TGTGCCAGCAGCCACAGACAGAATCAGCCCCAGCATTTT. Protein: CASSHRQNQPQHF. The chain is built from TRBV3-1 (or the pseudogene TRBV3-2) and TRBJ1-5, with D maybe TRBD1 (5 bases). Trimming took 3 bases from V and 4 from J, leaving 7 bases between them. This CDR3 comprises 13 residues. CDR1 is LGHDT and CDR2 is YNNKEL in the germline V gene (reference sequence).